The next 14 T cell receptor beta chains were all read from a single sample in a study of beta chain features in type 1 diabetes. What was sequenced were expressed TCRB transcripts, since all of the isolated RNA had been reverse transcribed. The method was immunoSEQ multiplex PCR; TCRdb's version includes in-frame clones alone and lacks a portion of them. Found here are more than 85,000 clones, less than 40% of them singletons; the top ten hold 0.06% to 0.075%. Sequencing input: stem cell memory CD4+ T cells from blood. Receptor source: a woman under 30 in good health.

This CDR3 reads CASSQDRIRSEQYF. DNA of the CDR3: TGTGCCAGTAGTCAAGACAGAATACGGTCCGAGCAGTACTTC. The V call is TRBV19, the J call TRBJ2-7; D may be TRBD1 (5 bases). V was trimmed by 5 bases and J by 6 bases, leaving 17 bases between them. Germline CDR1 reads LNHDA; CDR2 reads SQIVND (reference sequence). This CDR3 has 14 residues.

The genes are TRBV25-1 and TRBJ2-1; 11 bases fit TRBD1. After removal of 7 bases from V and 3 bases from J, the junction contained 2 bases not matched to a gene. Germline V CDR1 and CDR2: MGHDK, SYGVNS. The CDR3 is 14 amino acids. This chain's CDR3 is CASTGTGGYNEQFF. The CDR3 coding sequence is TGTGCCAGCACCGGGACAGGGGGCTACAATGAGCAGTTCTTC. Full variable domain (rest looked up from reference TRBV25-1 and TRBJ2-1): EADIYQTPRYLVIGTGKKITLECSQTMGHDKMYWYQQDPGMELHLIHYSYGVNSTEKGDLSSESTVSRIRTEHFPLTLESARPSHTSQYLCASTGTGGYNEQFFGPGTRLTVL.

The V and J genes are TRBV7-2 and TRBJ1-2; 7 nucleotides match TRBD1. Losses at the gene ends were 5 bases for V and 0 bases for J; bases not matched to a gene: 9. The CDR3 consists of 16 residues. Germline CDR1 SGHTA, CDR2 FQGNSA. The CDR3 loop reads CASSPRPTGTNYGYTF. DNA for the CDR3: TGTGCCAGCAGCCCCCGACCGACAGGGACTAACTATGGCTACACCTTC.

CDR3 sequence: CASSRDRNYGYTF. CDR3 in DNA: TGTGCCAGCAGCCGGGACAGGAACTATGGCTACACCTTC. V gene TRBV11-2 combines with J gene TRBJ1-2; 8 positions agree with TRBD1. Germline values: CDR1 SGHAT, CDR2 FQNNGV. The V gene end was trimmed by 5 bases and the J gene end by 2 bases; junction bases not matched to a gene: 1. CDR3 length: 13 amino acids.

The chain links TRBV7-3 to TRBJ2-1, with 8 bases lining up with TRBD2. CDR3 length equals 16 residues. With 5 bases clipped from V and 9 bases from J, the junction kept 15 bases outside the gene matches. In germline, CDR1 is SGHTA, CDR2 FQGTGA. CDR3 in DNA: TGTGCCAGCAGCCCCCAGGGCGCGGGAGGTCCCCGTGAGCAGTTCTTC. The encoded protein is CASSPQGAGGPREQFF.

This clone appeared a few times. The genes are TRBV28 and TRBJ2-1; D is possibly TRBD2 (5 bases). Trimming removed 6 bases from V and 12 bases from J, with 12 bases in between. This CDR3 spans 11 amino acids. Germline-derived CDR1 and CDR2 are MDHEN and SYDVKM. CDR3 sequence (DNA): TGTGCCAGCAGCTCTAGCCGGGCGCAGTTCTTC. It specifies CASSSSRAQFF.

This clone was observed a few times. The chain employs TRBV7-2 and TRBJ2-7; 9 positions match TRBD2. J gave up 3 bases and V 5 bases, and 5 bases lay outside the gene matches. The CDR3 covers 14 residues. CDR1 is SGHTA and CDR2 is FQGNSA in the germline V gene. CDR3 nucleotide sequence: TGTGCCAGCAGCCCCGGGACTAGCCTCTACGAGCAGTACTTC. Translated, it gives CASSPGTSLYEQYF.

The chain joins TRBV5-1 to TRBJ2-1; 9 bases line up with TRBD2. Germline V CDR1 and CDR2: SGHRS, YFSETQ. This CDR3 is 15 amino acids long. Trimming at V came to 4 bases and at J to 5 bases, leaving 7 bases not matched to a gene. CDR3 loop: CASSRAGGPDNEQFF. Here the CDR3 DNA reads TGCGCCAGCAGCCGAGCGGGAGGCCCGGACAATGAGCAGTTCTTC.

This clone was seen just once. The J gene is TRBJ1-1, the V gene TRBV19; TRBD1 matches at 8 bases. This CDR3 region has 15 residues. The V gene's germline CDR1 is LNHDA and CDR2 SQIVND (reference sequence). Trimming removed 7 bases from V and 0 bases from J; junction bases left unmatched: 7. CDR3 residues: CASKPWGQVNTEAFF. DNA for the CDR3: TGTGCCAGTAAACCGTGGGGACAGGTGAACACTGAAGCTTTCTTT.

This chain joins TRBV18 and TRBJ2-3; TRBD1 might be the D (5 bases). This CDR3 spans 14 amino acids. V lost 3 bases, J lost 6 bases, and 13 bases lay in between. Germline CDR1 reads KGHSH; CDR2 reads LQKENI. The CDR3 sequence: CASSPQGTVDTQYF. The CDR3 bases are TGTGCCAGCTCACCCCAGGGAACGGTTGATACGCAGTATTTT.

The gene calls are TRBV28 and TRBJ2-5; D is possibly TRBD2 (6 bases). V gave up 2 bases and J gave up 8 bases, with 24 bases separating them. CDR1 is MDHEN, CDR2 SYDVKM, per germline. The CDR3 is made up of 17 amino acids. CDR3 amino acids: CASSLPGSQGPGGTQYF. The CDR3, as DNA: TGTGCCAGCAGTTTACCCGGGTCGCAGGGTCCCGGGGGTACCCAGTACTTC.

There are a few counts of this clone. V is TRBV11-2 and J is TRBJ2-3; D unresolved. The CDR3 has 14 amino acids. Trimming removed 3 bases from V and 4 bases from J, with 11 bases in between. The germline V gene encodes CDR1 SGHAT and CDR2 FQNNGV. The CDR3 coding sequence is TGTGCCAGCAGCTTGGTGATAGCAGCAGATACGCAGTATTTT. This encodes CASSLVIAADTQYF.

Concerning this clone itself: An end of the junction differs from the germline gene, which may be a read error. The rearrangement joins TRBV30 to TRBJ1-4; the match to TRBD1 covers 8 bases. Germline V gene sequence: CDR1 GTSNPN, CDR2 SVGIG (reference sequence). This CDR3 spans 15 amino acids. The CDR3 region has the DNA TGTGCCCGGAGCATCCCCGGGACAGGTGGGGAAAAACTGTTTTTT. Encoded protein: CARSIPGTGGEKLFF.

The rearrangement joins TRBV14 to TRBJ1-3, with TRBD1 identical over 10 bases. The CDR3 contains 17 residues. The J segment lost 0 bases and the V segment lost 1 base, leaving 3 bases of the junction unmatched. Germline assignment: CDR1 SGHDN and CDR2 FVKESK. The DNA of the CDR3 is TGTGCCAGCAGCCAAGGAGGGACAGGGGCCTCTGGAAACACCATATATTTT. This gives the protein CASSQGGTGASGNTIYF.